This T cell receptor (beta chain) emerged from a study of CD8+ T cells in alopecia areata. Germline V gene lookup returns CDR1 MDHEN and CDR2 SYDVKM. V lost 8 bases and J 1 base, leaving 9 bases between the germline ends. CDR3 size: 14 residues. Study-wide findings and caveats: Persistence during tofacitinib was seen for many expanded lesional clones in scalp and blood. Among the top 100, expanded CD8+ clones, as well as scalp clonality, were significantly decreased by tofacitinib. Relative to mice, TCR sharing across patients was less clear, a difference possibly HLA-related.

As to treatment: oral pan-JAK inhibitor, 5-10 mg twice daily. Starting from PBMCs, sorting isolated CD4+ and CD8+ T cells. This clone came up many times. The antigen remains undetermined. Sequencing templates came from extracted RNA that was reverse transcribed into cDNA. TCRdb's table, derived via immunoSEQ multiplex PCR, lists solely in-frame clones and lacks some. The table records over 100,000 clones, about half of them present only once. The J gene is TRBJ2-6, the V gene TRBV28; D call uncertain. The origin of this receptor is a human donor with alopecia areata. Sequencing was performed on CD4+ T cells sorted from blood, taken at week 4, from a patient treated with tofacitinib. The CDR3: CASLALSGANVLTF. CDR3 bases: TGTGCCAGCCTCGCCCTTTCTGGGGCCAACGTCCTGACTTTC.